This T cell receptor (beta chain) was sequenced for a study of cytomegalovirus exposure and HLA in healthy donors. Despite likely unrecorded immune exposures, the donors were nominally healthy at the time of sampling. Regarding the study as a whole: A later analysis showed TCR association rates differing by HLA locus, peaking at DRB1 and lowest at HLA-C. Presence/absence analyses supposed approximately even sequencing depth among donors.

About this clone itself: As yet, its antigen is unknown.

This PCR relied on a set of 60 Vbeta primers and 13 Jbeta primers. Method: immunoSEQ multiplex PCR; TCRdb's copy keeps in-frame clones and lacks some. Among 65,000 or so clones, more than 75% were seen once, and the ten largest hold 3%. This CDR3 spans 14 amino acids. The germline CDR1 and CDR2 sequences are PRHDT and FYEKMQ (reference sequence). The J segment lost 3 bases and the V segment lost 8 bases, leaving 10 bases of the junction unmatched. The V and J genes are TRBV13 and TRBJ2-7; 7 bases are a match to TRBD1. Sequencing used PBMCs. The source is a girl aged 5-17 years in good health and CMV-seropositive. The CDR3 nucleotides are TGTGCCAGCCGACGGACAGGTCGGAGCTACGAGCAGTACTTC. Translating it yields CASRRTGRSYEQYF.